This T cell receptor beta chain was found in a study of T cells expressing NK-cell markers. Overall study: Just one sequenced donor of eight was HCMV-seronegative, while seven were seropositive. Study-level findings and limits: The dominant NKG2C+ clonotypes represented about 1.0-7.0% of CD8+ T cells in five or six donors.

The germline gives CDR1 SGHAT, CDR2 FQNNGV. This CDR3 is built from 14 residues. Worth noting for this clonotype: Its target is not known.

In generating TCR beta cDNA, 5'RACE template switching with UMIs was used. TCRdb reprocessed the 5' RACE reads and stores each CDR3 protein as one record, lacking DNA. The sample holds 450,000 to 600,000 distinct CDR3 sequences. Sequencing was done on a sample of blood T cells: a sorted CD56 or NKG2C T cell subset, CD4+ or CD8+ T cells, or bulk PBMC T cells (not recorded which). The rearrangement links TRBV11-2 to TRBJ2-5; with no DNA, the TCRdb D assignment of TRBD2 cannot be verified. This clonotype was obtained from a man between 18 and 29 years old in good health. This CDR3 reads CASSLMGLGETQYF.